Below, one T cell receptor beta chain is given with its context. Its antigen is currently unknown. Trimming cost V 6 bases and J 6 bases; bases outside gene matches: 11. This CDR3 has 15 residues. Germline V lookup: CDR1 SGHVS, CDR2 FQNEAQ. This specimen belongs to a study of lymphopenia after photon versus proton radiotherapy. Study-level findings and limits: Larger post-nadir TCR diversity loss correlated inversely with survival in deceased patients. Photon-treated patients lost naive T cells and TCR diversity; proton-treated stayed stable.

The assay was immunoSEQ multiplex PCR, and TCRdb's table has in-frame clones only and misses some. This table holds roughly 30,000 clones, roughly nine tenths found once. The specimen comprised peripheral blood, sampled from a patient treated with photon-based radiotherapy. This chain links TRBV7-8 with TRBJ2-7; 10 bases are shared with TRBD2. This TCR was sampled from a woman aged 50 to 60 with pancreatic cancer. The CDR3 nucleotides read TGTGCCAGCAGGACCATAGCGGGAGGATCGGGCGAGCAGTACTTC. Translation gives CASRTIAGGSGEQYF.